These 29 T cell receptor beta chains share one sample of origin, sequenced in a study of cytomegalovirus exposure and HLA in healthy donors. The PCR employed 60 Vbeta primers together with 13 Jbeta primers. Sequencing was performed with immunoSEQ multiplex PCR; in TCRdb, only in-frame clones are kept and a portion is missing. The sample yields around 240,000 clones, 82% seen once. Sequencing was carried out using PBMCs. The origin of the receptors is a woman between 40 and 55 years old in good health and CMV-seropositive.

This clone was counted between two and nine times. The rearrangement uses TRBV9 and TRBJ1-1; 7 nucleotides match TRBD1. CDR1 and CDR2 (germline): SGDLS, YYNGEE. Germline trimming cut 3 bases from V and 4 bases from J; bases unmatched to any gene: 9. This CDR3 contains 15 residues. The CDR3 DNA is TGTGCCAGCAGCGCGGTCGTAGGGGGCGGCACTGAAGCTTTCTTT. It encodes CASSAVVGGGTEAFF.

The genes are TRBV27 and TRBJ2-7, with 8 nucleotides matching TRBD2. The CDR3 runs to 17 residues. J lost 5 bases, V lost 1 base, and 13 bases had no gene match. Germline-derived CDR1 and CDR2 are MNHEY and SMNVEV (reference sequence). CDR3 protein: CASSLYLRPSGGDEQYF. Written as DNA, the CDR3 is TGTGCCAGCAGTTTATATTTAAGGCCTTCCGGGGGGGACGAGCAGTACTTC.

This sequence joins TRBV5-1 and TRBJ1-1; D not resolved. The germline V gene has CDR1 SGHRS and CDR2 YFSETQ. CDR3 length: 18 residues. Between the trimmed V and J ends, which lost 0 bases and 7 bases, there was a span of 25 bases. The CDR3 spells CASSLGGSSALGGSEAFF. CDR3 nucleotides: TGCGCCAGCAGCTTGGGGGGATCTTCGGCCCTCGGAGGAAGTGAAGCTTTCTTT.

This chain links TRBV7-9 with TRBJ1-2, with a tentative D call TRBD1 (5 bases). CDR3 length equals 17 residues. Germline loops: CDR1 SEHNR, CDR2 FQNEAQ (reference sequence). V lost 3 bases to trimming and J lost 2 bases, with 19 bases between them. The CDR3: CASSLVSGPERNYGYTF. CDR3 nucleotide sequence: TGTGCCAGCAGCTTGGTATCAGGGCCGGAAAGGAACTATGGCTACACCTTC.

The chain recombines TRBV29-1 with TRBJ2-7, with a possible D match to TRBD2 (6 bases). Germline V gene sequence: CDR1 SQVTM, CDR2 ANQGSEA. The CDR3 totals 14 residues. The V end was cut by 7 bases, the J end by 0 bases, with 16 bases between. The CDR3 nucleotides read TGCAGCGCTCGAGTAGCGGCAAGCTCCTACGAGCAGTACTTC. It is translated as CSARVAASSYEQYF.

The rearrangement joins TRBV14 to TRBJ2-7, with TRBD1 identical over 8 bases. This CDR3 is 15 amino acids long. Germline loops: CDR1 SGHDN, CDR2 FVKESK. V gave up 6 bases and J gave up 2 bases; unmatched junction bases: 9. CDR3 sequence reads: CASSDRGQDPYEQYF. As DNA, the CDR3 is TGTGCCAGCAGTGATAGGGGACAGGATCCCTACGAGCAGTACTTC. Complete variable domain (other parts from reference TRBV14 and TRBJ2-7): EAGVTQFPSHSVIEKGQTVTLRCDPISGHDNLYWYRRVMGKEIKFLLHFVKESKQDESGMPNNRFLAERTGGTYSTLKVQPAELEDSGVYFCASSDRGQDPYEQYFGPGTRLTVT.

Worth noting for this clone: Different DNA sequences within this sample yield the same CDR3. The chain joins TRBV5-5 to TRBJ1-2; 12 nucleotides align to TRBD1. The V gene end was trimmed by 3 bases and the J gene end by 5 bases; junction bases not matched to a gene: 5. CDR1 is SGHKS and CDR2 is YYEKEE in the germline V gene (reference sequence). CDR3 length: 15 residues. CDR3 nucleotide sequence: TGTGCCAGCAGCTCACCGGGACAGGGGGCGTATGGCTACACCTTC. Its protein is CASSSPGQGAYGYTF.

This sequence joins TRBV5-1 and TRBJ2-7; D is unclear. V was pared by 2 bases and J by 0 bases, with 9 bases between. Per germline, CDR1 SGHRS and CDR2 YFSETQ. The CDR3 loop spans 14 amino acids. CDR3 in amino acids: CASSFQVSSYEQYF. In DNA, the CDR3 is TGCGCCAGCAGCTTTCAGGTTTCCTCCTACGAGCAGTACTTC.

This clone occurred a few times. V and J are TRBV30 and TRBJ2-5, with TRBD1 as a possible D gene (6 bases). The CDR3 is 13 amino acids. V was cut by 0 bases and J by 5 bases, with 10 bases left in between. CDR1 and CDR2 from the germline V gene are GTSNPN and SVGIG (reference sequence). CDR3 region: CAWSVGRGETQYF. In DNA, the CDR3 is TGTGCCTGGAGTGTTGGCAGGGGTGAGACCCAGTACTTC.

The chain links TRBV30 to TRBJ1-6, with a tentative D call TRBD1 (5 bases). Trimming removed 6 bases from V and 1 base from J, with 25 bases in between. CDR1 and CDR2 from the germline V gene are GTSNPN and SVGIG (reference sequence). The CDR3 covers 19 residues. The DNA of the CDR3 is TGTGCCTGCACGACGCGAGGAGGGGTAGGCTGGTCCTATAATTCACCCCTCCACTTT. It translates to CACTTRGGVGWSYNSPLHF.

The genes are TRBV29-1 and TRBJ1-2; 8 bases map to TRBD1. J lost 7 bases, V lost 6 bases, and 7 bases had no gene match. The germline CDR1 and CDR2 sequences are SQVTM and ANQGSEA. The CDR3 spans 12 residues. CDR3 region: CSVETGQGGYTF. The DNA of the CDR3 is TGCAGCGTAGAGACAGGACAGGGTGGCTACACCTTC.

This clone was detected a few times. The genes are TRBV6-6 and TRBJ1-1, with 8 bases matching TRBD1. This CDR3 contains 13 residues. Germline V gene sequence: CDR1 MNHNY, CDR2 SVGAGI (reference sequence). J gave up 4 bases and V 4 bases, and 2 bases lay outside the gene matches. The CDR3 region is CASSFTGGTEAFF. The CDR3, as DNA: TGTGCCAGCAGTTTTACAGGGGGCACTGAAGCTTTCTTT.

This clone was observed a handful of times. This sequence joins TRBV6-5 and TRBJ2-7; a possible D gene is TRBD1 (6 bases). Germline CDR1 is MNHEY and CDR2 is SVGAGI. This CDR3 contains 14 residues. The germline V and J ends were trimmed by 6 bases and 5 bases, with 17 bases remaining between them. The CDR3 is CASSLTQGFHEQYF. The CDR3 bases are TGTGCCAGCAGCCTGACCCAGGGGTTCCACGAGCAGTACTTC.

The V call is TRBV6-5, the J call TRBJ1-1, with a weak D call TRBD1 (6 bases). Germline values: CDR1 MNHEY, CDR2 SVGAGI. The germline V and J ends were trimmed by 4 bases and 1 base, with 10 bases remaining between them. CDR3 length: 14 amino acids. This CDR3 reads CASSWRTANTEAFF. DNA for the CDR3: TGTGCCAGCAGTTGGAGGACAGCGAACACTGAAGCTTTCTTT.

A few counts support this clone. This rearrangement joins TRBV5-6 to TRBJ1-5; TRBD1 matches 7 bases. From germline, CDR1 is SGHDT and CDR2 YYEEEE. The V gene end was trimmed by 2 bases and the J gene end by 0 bases; junction bases not matched to a gene: 5. This CDR3 spans 16 amino acids. In DNA, the CDR3 is TGTGCCAGCAGCTTAACAGGACAGGTTAGCAATCAGCCCCAGCATTTT. Translating gives CASSLTGQVSNQPQHF.

This clone was detected a few times. V usage is TRBV4-3 and J usage is TRBJ2-7; perhaps TRBD1 as D (6 bases). The CDR3 length is 15 residues. V was shortened by 0 bases and J by 2 bases, with 11 bases between the two germline ends. Germline V lookup: CDR1 LGHNA, CDR2 YSLEER. Here the CDR3 reads CASSQDPGEPYEQYF. The CDR3 nucleotides read TGCGCCAGCAGCCAAGATCCAGGGGAACCCTACGAGCAGTACTTC.

This clone showed up just a few times. The rearrangement joins TRBV6-5 to TRBJ1-2, with 10 bases identical to TRBD1. Losses at the gene ends were 0 bases for V and 6 bases for J; bases not matched to a gene: 1. In germline, CDR1 is MNHEY, CDR2 SVGAGI. The CDR3 has 14 amino acids. The CDR3: CASSYSTGGNGYTF. As DNA, the CDR3 is TGTGCCAGCAGTTACTCGACAGGGGGCAATGGCTACACCTTC.

J is TRBJ1-2 and V is TRBV5-1; unclear D gene. Trimming shortened V by 4 bases and J by 8 bases, and 15 bases separated the two germline ends. The CDR3 sequence is 13 residues long. The germline V gene has CDR1 SGHRS and CDR2 YFSETQ. The CDR3 DNA reads as TGCGCCAGCAGCCTGGGCCAAAAGCACGGCTACACCTTC. Its translation is CASSLGQKHGYTF. The whole variable domain, filled in from reference TRBV5-1 and TRBJ1-2, reads KAGVTQTPRYLIKTRGQQVTLSCSPISGHRSVSWYQQTPGQGLQFLFEYFSETQRNKGNFPGRFSGRQFSNSRSEMNVSTLELGDSALYLCASSLGQKHGYTFGSGTRLTVV.

The genes are TRBV7-9 and TRBJ1-1; D unresolved. The V gene's germline CDR1 is SEHNR and CDR2 FQNEAQ (reference sequence). V was clipped by 1 base and J by 3 bases, with 12 bases between them. There are 15 residues in the CDR3. The CDR3 DNA sequence: TGTGCCAGCAGCTTAGGAGAAGTGGTTGACACTGAAGCTTTCTTT. Translation: CASSLGEVVDTEAFF. Combining the CDR3 with reference TRBV7-9 and TRBJ1-1 gives the whole variable domain DTGVSQNPRHKITKRGQNVTFRCDPISEHNRLYWYRQTLGQGPEFLTYFQNEAQLEKSRLLSDRFSAERPKGSFSTLEIQRTEQGDSAMYLCASSLGEVVDTEAFFGQGTRLTVV.

A few counts support this clone. V is TRBV18 and J is TRBJ2-5; TRBD2 might be the D (6 bases). The CDR3 extends over 16 amino acids. CDR1 KGHSH and CDR2 LQKENI come from the germline V gene. Trimming left V 3 bases short and J 3 bases short, with 17 bases between. CDR3 coding DNA: TGTGCCAGCTCACCCGGGAAAGGGCGGGGAGAAGAGACCCAGTACTTC. As protein: CASSPGKGRGEETQYF. Using reference TRBV18 and TRBJ2-5 for the parts outside the CDR3, the full variable domain is NAGVMQNPRHLVRRRGQEARLRCSPMKGHSHVYWYRQLPEEGLKFMVYLQKENIIDESGMPKERFSAEFPKEGPSILRIQQVVRGDSAAYFCASSPGKGRGEETQYFGPGTRLLVL.

The gene calls are TRBV27 and TRBJ2-1; 12 positions agree with TRBD2. Germline-derived CDR1 and CDR2 are MNHEY and SMNVEV (reference sequence). Unmatched junction bases numbered 9, after V lost 7 bases and J lost 8 bases. CDR3 size: 15 residues. This CDR3 is CASTELAGGVDEQFF. CDR3 sequence (DNA): TGTGCCAGCACGGAACTAGCGGGAGGTGTCGATGAGCAGTTCTTC.

This chain uses TRBV2 with TRBJ2-5, with 9 bases identical to TRBD2. Trimming at V came to 4 bases and at J to 2 bases, leaving 8 bases not matched to a gene. This CDR3 spans 16 amino acids. The V gene's germline CDR1 is SNHLY and CDR2 FYNNEI. The CDR3 here is CASSGISGGSQETQYF. The CDR3 region has the DNA TGTGCCAGCAGTGGAATTAGCGGGGGTTCACAAGAGACCCAGTACTTC.

This clone was observed a single time. The junction departs from the called germline gene at one end, perhaps through a read error. The rearrangement uses TRBV7-9 and TRBJ2-5, with 8 bases fitting TRBD1. The germline V gene has CDR1 SEHNR and CDR2 FQNEAQ (reference sequence). This CDR3 comprises 14 residues. As DNA, the CDR3 is TGTTCCAGCAGCTTGACAGGGGTTCAAGAGACCCAGTACTTC. This translates into CSSSLTGVQETQYF.

The chain combines TRBV19 with TRBJ1-3, with 8 nucleotides matching TRBD1. In germline, CDR1 is LNHDA, CDR2 SQIVND (reference sequence). Trimming cost V 5 bases and J 4 bases; bases outside gene matches: 4. The CDR3 totals 14 residues. The CDR3 protein is CASSHTGGGNTIYF. CDR3 nucleotides: TGTGCCAGTAGTCACACAGGGGGAGGAAACACCATATATTTT.

The chain employs TRBV27 and TRBJ1-2; D gene ambiguous. The CDR3 is 13 amino acids. Trimming took 6 bases from V and 8 from J, leaving 16 bases between them. The V gene's germline CDR1 is MNHEY and CDR2 SMNVEV (reference sequence). CDR3 nucleotides: TGTGCCAGCAGGGATCCCGCAGCGCGGGGCTACACCTTC. It yields the protein CASRDPAARGYTF.

V is TRBV10-2 and J is TRBJ2-6, with TRBD1 matching 8 bases. CDR1 is WSHSY and CDR2 is SAAADI in the germline V gene. This CDR3 region has 17 residues. J lost 0 bases, V lost 4 bases, and 5 bases had no gene match. CDR3 coding DNA: TGCGCCAGCAGTGGAGGGACAGGCTCCTCTGGGGCCAACGTCCTGACTTTC. It specifies CASSGGTGSSGANVLTF.

This rearrangement joins TRBV19 to TRBJ2-5, with 7 bases fitting TRBD1. Germline CDR1 and CDR2: LNHDA and SQIVND (reference sequence). The length of the CDR3 is 15 residues. Germline trimming cut 7 bases from V and 5 bases from J; bases unmatched to any gene: 13. This CDR3 is CASTTESGGWETQYF. CDR3 sequence (DNA): TGTGCCAGTACCACCGAATCAGGGGGATGGGAGACCCAGTACTTC.

This clone was observed once. The rearrangement links TRBV4-1 to TRBJ1-2, with D possibly being TRBD1 (5 bases). There are 16 residues in the CDR3. The V end was cut by 3 bases, the J end by 5 bases, with 19 bases between. Germline CDR1 and CDR2: MGHRA and YSYEKL. CDR3 bases: TGCGCCAGCAGCCAGCTACCGGGACCCGGGAGGTATGGCTACACCTTC. This translates into CASSQLPGPGRYGYTF.

CDR3 in amino acids: CASHTGLNTGELFF. In DNA, the CDR3 is TGTGCCAGCCATACAGGCCTGAACACCGGGGAGCTGTTTTTT. This sequence joins TRBV27 and TRBJ2-2; TRBD1 is a possible D gene (5 bases). The germline CDR1 and CDR2 sequences are MNHEY and SMNVEV (reference sequence). The V gene lost 8 bases and the J gene lost 1 base, with 11 bases spanning the gap. The CDR3 is 14 residues long.